The clone carrying this T cell receptor (beta chain) was counted ten times or more. Its antigen is still unknown. RNA transcripts served as template for amplifying TCR beta CDR3 sequences. Following a first-round RT-PCR that used HTBI primers, a second-round multiplex PCR was carried out. Each CDR3 protein is one row after TCRdb ran MiXCR on the multiplex PCR reads. The sample records around 1.1 million distinct CDR3 sequences, 35% to 40% being singletons. The data belong to a study of Graves' ophthalmopathy and Graves' hyperthyroidism. Trimming took 5 bases from V and 7 from J; bases not matched to a gene: 7. CDR3 length: 15 amino acids. Study results and limitations: Discrimination between ophthalmopathy and stable hyperthyroidism by a 13-signature model showed about 85% sensitivity and about 81% specificity. Blood also held most thyroid clonotypes expanded above 0.001 frequency.

This clonotype originated in an adult man with Graves' hyperthyroidism. The genes are TRBV12-3 or TRBV12-4 and TRBJ2-2, with TRBD1 matching 10 bases. Source material: peripheral blood or thyroid tissue (not recorded which). CDR3 loop: CASSPDRGLLGELFF. The CDR3 DNA follows: TGTGCCAGCAGTCCAGACAGGGGGCTACTCGGGGAGCTGTTTTTT.